Shown below are 5 T cell receptor beta chains from a single sample sequenced in a study of cytomegalovirus exposure and HLA in healthy donors. With 60 Vbeta and 13 Jbeta primers, the PCR was carried out. TCRdb keeps only in-frame clones here, not all; method: immunoSEQ multiplex PCR. This sample's table reports just over 60,000 clones. Sequencing used PBMCs. These receptors all stem from a man aged 25 to 40 in good health and CMV-seropositive.

The V call is TRBV11-3, the J call TRBJ2-5; D gene uncertain. The CDR3 consists of 15 residues. The germline V gene has CDR1 SGHNT and CDR2 YENEEA. Trimming stripped 5 bases from V and 4 bases from J, with 17 bases between. CDR3 sequence (DNA): TGTGCCAGCAGCCCGGCGGCGACCCCTCGAGAGACCCAGTACTTC. Its protein is CASSPAATPRETQYF.

The genes are TRBV12-5 and TRBJ2-7; D is unclear. V shed 1 base and J shed 3 bases, with 4 bases lying between them. The CDR3 length is 12 residues. Germline V gives CDR1 LGHNT, CDR2 FRNRAP. The CDR3 here is CASGLEYYEQYF. CDR3 nucleotide sequence: TGTGCTAGTGGTTTGGAATACTACGAGCAGTACTTC.

This chain connects TRBV29-1 to TRBJ2-5; 7 bases map to TRBD1. This CDR3 spans 14 amino acids. V trimming: 0 bases; J trimming: 5 bases; junction bases outside the gene matches: 6. CDR1 is SQVTM and CDR2 is ANQGSEA in the germline V gene. The CDR3 DNA follows: TGCAGCGTTGAAGATACAGGGGCGGAGGAGACCCAGTACTTC. Translation: CSVEDTGAEETQYF.

The chain uses TRBV18 and TRBJ1-2; weak D call: TRBD1 (6 bases). V gave up 6 bases and J gave up 4 bases, with 15 bases separating them. The CDR3 runs 14 residues. CDR1 is KGHSH and CDR2 is LQKENI in the germline V gene. The CDR3 DNA reads TGTGCCAGCTCCACAATAGGGGGTGTCTATGGCTACACCTTC. This gives the protein CASSTIGGVYGYTF.

The rearrangement uses TRBV5-1 and TRBJ1-1; TRBD1 matches at 8 bases. V shed 4 bases and J 5 bases; nucleotides not matched to a gene: 13. The CDR3 totals 16 residues. Per germline, CDR1 SGHRS and CDR2 YFSETQ. In nucleotides, the CDR3 is TGCGCCAGCAGCCCTGGAGCAGGGGGCGATTTGACTGAAGCTTTCTTT. This gives the protein CASSPGAGGDLTEAFF.